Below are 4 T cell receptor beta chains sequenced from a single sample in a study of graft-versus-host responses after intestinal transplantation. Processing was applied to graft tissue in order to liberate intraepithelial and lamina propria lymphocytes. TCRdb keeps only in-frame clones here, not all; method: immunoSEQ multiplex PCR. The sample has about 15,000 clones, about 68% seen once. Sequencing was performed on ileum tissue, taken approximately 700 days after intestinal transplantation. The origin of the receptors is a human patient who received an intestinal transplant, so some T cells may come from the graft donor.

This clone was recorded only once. CDR3 bases: TGTGCCGGCCAGTGGGGGGGACACAATCAGCCCCAGCATTTT. Its protein product is CAGQWGGHNQPQHF. The chain joins TRBV30 to TRBJ1-5; D perhaps matches TRBD1 (6 bases). V dropped 8 bases and J dropped 3 bases, with 17 bases sitting between them. This CDR3 is built from 14 residues. Per germline, CDR1 GTSNPN and CDR2 SVGIG (reference sequence).

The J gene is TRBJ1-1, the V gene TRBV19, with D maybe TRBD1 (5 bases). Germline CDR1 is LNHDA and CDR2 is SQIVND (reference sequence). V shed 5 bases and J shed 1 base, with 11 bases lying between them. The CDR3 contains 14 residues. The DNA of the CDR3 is TGTGCCAGTAGTTCACAGGTAAAGAACACTGAAGCTTTCTTT. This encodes CASSSQVKNTEAFF.

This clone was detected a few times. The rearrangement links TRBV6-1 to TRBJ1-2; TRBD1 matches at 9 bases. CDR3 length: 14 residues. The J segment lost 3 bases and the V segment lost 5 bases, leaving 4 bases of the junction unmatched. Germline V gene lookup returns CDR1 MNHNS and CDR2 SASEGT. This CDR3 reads CASSLDRGDYGYTF. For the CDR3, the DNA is TGTGCCAGCAGTCTGGACAGGGGAGACTATGGCTACACCTTC.

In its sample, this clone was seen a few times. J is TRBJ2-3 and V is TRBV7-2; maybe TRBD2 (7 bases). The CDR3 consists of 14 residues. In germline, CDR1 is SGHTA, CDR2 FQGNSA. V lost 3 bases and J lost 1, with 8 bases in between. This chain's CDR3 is CASSFGGRTDTQYF. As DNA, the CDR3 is TGTGCCAGCAGCTTCGGGGGGCGCACAGATACGCAGTATTTT.